This TCR beta chain was observed in a study of T cells in Graves' hyperthyroidism and ophthalmopathy. This CDR3 has 16 residues. Germline values: CDR1 MNHEY, CDR2 SVGAGI. This clonotype was recorded a few times. The TCR beta CDR3 regions underwent amplification using RNA transcripts as the source. With the HTBI primer set, the TCR CDR3 went through a first round of RT-PCR. TCRdb re-derived calls from the multiplex PCR reads in MiXCR, one entry per CDR3 protein. The repertoire has a few hundred thousand distinct CDR3 sequences, about 43% of them found once; the top ten carry more than 7%. Uncontrolled infection, other autoimmune disease, pregnancy or lactation disqualified patients from enrolment.

The sequence came from a young woman with Graves' hyperthyroidism. The V call is TRBV6-5, the J call TRBJ2-7; TRBD2 aligns across 8 bases. The DNA end is more similar to TRBJ2-1, so the J call may be wrong. Sequencing was performed on peripheral blood or thyroid tissue (not recorded which). This chain's CDR3 is CASSSLIRGGPHEQFF. The CDR3 bases are TGTGCCAGCAGTTCGCTAATACGGGGGGGGCCGCATGAGCAGTTCTTC.